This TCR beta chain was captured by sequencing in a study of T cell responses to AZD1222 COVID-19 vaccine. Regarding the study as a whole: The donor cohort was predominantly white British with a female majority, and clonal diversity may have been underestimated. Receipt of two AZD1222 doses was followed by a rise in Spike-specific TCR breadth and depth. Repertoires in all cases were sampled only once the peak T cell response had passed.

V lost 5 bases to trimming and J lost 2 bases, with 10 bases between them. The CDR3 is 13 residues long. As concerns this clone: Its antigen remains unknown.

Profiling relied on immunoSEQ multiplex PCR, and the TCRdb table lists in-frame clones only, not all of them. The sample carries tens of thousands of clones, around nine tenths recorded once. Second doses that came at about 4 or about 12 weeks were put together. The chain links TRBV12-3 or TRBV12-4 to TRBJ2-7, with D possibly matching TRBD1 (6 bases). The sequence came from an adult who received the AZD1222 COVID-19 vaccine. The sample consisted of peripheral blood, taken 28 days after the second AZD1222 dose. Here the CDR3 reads CASSKDSPYEQYF. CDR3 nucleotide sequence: TGTGCCAGCAGTAAGGACAGTCCCTACGAGCAGTACTTC.